The 16 T cell receptor beta chains listed next were all sequenced from one sample in a study of cytotoxic CD8 clonotypes in ibrutinib-treated CLL. Data came from immunoSEQ multiplex PCR; TCRdb stores just in-frame clones and leaves some out. Of 300,000 to 350,000 clones in the sample, about 80% were seen once. The sequences come from PBMCs, collected before ibrutinib treatment. These receptors all stem from a human donor with chronic lymphocytic leukemia.

The chain couples TRBV29-1 to TRBJ2-2; D gene unclear. The CDR3 totals 14 residues. Germline V gives CDR1 SQVTM, CDR2 ANQGSEA. V was shortened by 1 base and J by 5 bases, with 11 bases between the two germline ends. As DNA, the CDR3 is TGCAGCGTTGAAGTAGTCAGGTCGACCGGGGAGCTGTTTTTT. It specifies CSVEVVRSTGELFF.

This chain links TRBV28 with TRBJ1-5; the match to TRBD1 covers 7 bases. The CDR3 has 13 residues. Germline assignment: CDR1 MDHEN and CDR2 SYDVKM. Germline trimming cut 7 bases from V and 0 bases from J; bases unmatched to any gene: 0. As DNA, the CDR3 is TGTGCCAGCAACAGGGGTAGCAATCAGCCCCAGCATTTT. Its translation is CASNRGSNQPQHF. Based on the CDR3 plus reference TRBV28 and TRBJ1-5, the full variable domain is DVKVTQSSRYLVKRTGEKVFLECVQDMDHENMFWYRQDPGLGLRLIYFSYDVKMKEKGDIPEGYSVSREKKERFSLILESASTNQTSMYLCASNRGSNQPQHFGDGTRLSIL.

The J gene is TRBJ2-3, the V gene TRBV27, with D possibly being TRBD1 (5 bases). V was shortened by 3 bases and J by 6 bases, with 13 bases between the two germline ends. The germline V gene has CDR1 MNHEY and CDR2 SMNVEV (reference sequence). CDR3 length equals 14 residues. CDR3: CASSFRAGKDTQYF. In nucleotides, the CDR3 is TGTGCCAGCAGTTTCAGGGCAGGGAAGGATACGCAGTATTTT.

This sequence joins TRBV19 and TRBJ1-1; no clear D gene. The CDR3 length is 13 residues. The V end lost 6 bases, the J end lost 0 bases, and 8 bases lay between the germline ends. The V gene's germline CDR1 is LNHDA and CDR2 SQIVND (reference sequence). The DNA for the CDR3 is TGTGCCAGTAGCGAGGTAGTGAACACTGAAGCTTTCTTT. Encoded protein: CASSEVVNTEAFF.

This sequence joins TRBV7-3 and TRBJ2-2; weak D call: TRBD1 (5 bases). V lost 2 bases, J lost 1 base, and 8 bases lay in between. Germline loops: CDR1 SGHTA, CDR2 FQGTGA. The CDR3 extends over 15 amino acids. This CDR3 is CASSLLTGNTGELFF. The CDR3 bases are TGTGCCAGCAGCTTACTAACAGGGAACACCGGGGAGCTGTTTTTT.

There are a few counts of this clone. This sequence joins TRBV2 and TRBJ1-2; no clear D. The CDR3 has 15 amino acids. The V and J ends lost 5 bases and 0 bases respectively, with 13 bases between them. Germline-derived CDR1 and CDR2 are SNHLY and FYNNEI. The CDR3 nucleotides are TGTGCCAGCAGTCAACCCGGTCCACCTAACTATGGCTACACCTTC. This translates into CASSQPGPPNYGYTF.

V is TRBV6-5 and J is TRBJ1-1, with a tentative D call TRBD1 (5 bases). In germline, CDR1 is MNHEY, CDR2 SVGAGI. This CDR3 region has 13 residues. Deletions cut 4 bases from V and 4 bases from J, with 10 bases between. CDR3 loop: CASSSDNPTEAFF. CDR3 nucleotide sequence: TGTGCCAGCAGTTCGGACAACCCCACTGAAGCTTTCTTT.

The chain employs TRBV4-1 and TRBJ2-5; 10 bases fit TRBD1. The V gene end was trimmed by 0 bases and the J gene end by 5 bases; junction bases not matched to a gene: 6. Germline V gene data show CDR1 as MGHRA and CDR2 as YSYEKL. CDR3 length equals 16 residues. For the CDR3, the DNA is TGCGCCAGCAGCCAAGAGGGGACAGGGGCAGGGGAGACCCAGTACTTC. It codes for CASSQEGTGAGETQYF.

The genes are TRBV28 and TRBJ1-2; D not certain. The CDR3 loop spans 15 amino acids. Looked up from germline, CDR1 is MDHEN and CDR2 is SYDVKM. The V and J ends lost 11 bases and 3 bases respectively, with 22 bases between them. CDR3 amino acids: CAHAGFPNLYYGYTF. As DNA, the CDR3 is TGTGCCCACGCCGGCTTCCCCAATTTATACTATGGCTACACCTTC.

V and J are TRBV5-4 and TRBJ1-2; 8 nucleotides line up with TRBD1. Per the germline V gene, CDR1 is SGHNT and CDR2 is YYREEE (reference sequence). This CDR3 spans 15 amino acids. Trimming removed 5 bases from V and 7 bases from J; junction bases left unmatched: 13. The CDR3 here is CASSSYQGALGGYTF. CDR3 DNA sequence: TGTGCCAGCAGTTCTTATCAGGGGGCGCTCGGTGGCTACACCTTC.

This clone appeared a few times. V gene TRBV7-9 combines with J gene TRBJ2-7; TRBD2 aligns across 10 bases. CDR3 length: 17 amino acids. Unmatched junction bases numbered 9, after V lost 2 bases and J lost 2 bases. Germline V gene data show CDR1 as SEHNR and CDR2 as FQNEAQ (reference sequence). The CDR3, as DNA: TGTGCCAGCAGCTTACCCAGGACTAGCGGAACTCCCTACGAGCAGTACTTC. Translating it yields CASSLPRTSGTPYEQYF.

This chain connects TRBV5-1 to TRBJ1-1; 8 bases fit TRBD1. Germline CDR1 SGHRS, CDR2 YFSETQ. The V and J ends lost 7 bases and 0 bases, in that order; junction bases with no gene match: 11. The CDR3 is made up of 16 amino acids. CDR3 protein: CASCPQGAHLNTEAFF. The DNA for the CDR3 is TGCGCCAGCTGCCCGCAGGGGGCCCATCTGAACACTGAAGCTTTCTTT.

Only one count was recorded for this clone. The rearrangement joins TRBV28 to TRBJ2-5; D remains unclear. Germline CDR1 is MDHEN and CDR2 is SYDVKM. Between the trimmed V and J ends, which lost 2 bases and 2 bases, there was a span of 6 bases. The length of the CDR3 is 13 residues. For the CDR3, the DNA is TGTGCCAGCAGTTTACCGGGTCAAGAGACCCAGTACTTC. This sequence encodes CASSLPGQETQYF.

The chain links TRBV15 to TRBJ2-1, with 8 bases identical to TRBD2. The V and J ends lost 5 bases and 0 bases, in that order; junction bases with no gene match: 18. The CDR3 is 20 amino acids. In germline, CDR1 is LNHNV, CDR2 YYDKDF (reference sequence). The CDR3 DNA follows: TGTGCCACCAGCGCGAAGGCGGTTGGTAGCGGGATCTACTCCTACAATGAGCAGTTCTTC. Translating gives CATSAKAVGSGIYSYNEQFF.

The chain recombines TRBV9 with TRBJ2-7; D is tentatively TRBD1 or TRBD2 (5 bases each). The CDR3 has 16 amino acids. Trimming cost V 0 bases and J 4 bases, with 17 bases left between them. Germline lookup yields CDR1 SGDLS and CDR2 YYNGEE. DNA of the CDR3: TGTGCCAGCAGCGTAGGGGGACCTTCGCGAGGATACGAGCAGTACTTC. The encoded protein is CASSVGGPSRGYEQYF.

The chain recombines TRBV7-3 with TRBJ2-3; D unresolved. Germline assignment: CDR1 SGHTA and CDR2 FQGTGA. With 4 bases removed from V and 0 bases from J, the gap between germline ends came to 11 bases. The CDR3 spans 15 residues. Here the CDR3 DNA reads TGTGCCAGCAGCTCCCCGGGTAGCAGCACAGATACGCAGTATTTT. Its protein product is CASSSPGSSTDTQYF.